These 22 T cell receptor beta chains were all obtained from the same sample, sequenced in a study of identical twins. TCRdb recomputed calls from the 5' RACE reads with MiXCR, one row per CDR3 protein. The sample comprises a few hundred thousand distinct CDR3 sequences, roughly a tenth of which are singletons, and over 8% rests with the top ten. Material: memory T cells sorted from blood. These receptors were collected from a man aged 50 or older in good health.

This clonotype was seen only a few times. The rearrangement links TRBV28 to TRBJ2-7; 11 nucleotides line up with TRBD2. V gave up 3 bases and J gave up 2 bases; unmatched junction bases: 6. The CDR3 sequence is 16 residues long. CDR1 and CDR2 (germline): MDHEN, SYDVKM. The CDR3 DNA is TGTGCCAGCAGTTTCTCGACTAGCGGGATTACCTACGAGCAGTACTTC. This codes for CASSFSTSGITYEQYF.

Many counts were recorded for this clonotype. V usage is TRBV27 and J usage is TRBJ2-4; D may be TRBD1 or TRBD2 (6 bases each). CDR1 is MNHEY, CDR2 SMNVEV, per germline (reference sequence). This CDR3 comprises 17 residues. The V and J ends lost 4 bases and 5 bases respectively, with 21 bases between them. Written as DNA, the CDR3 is TGTGCCAGCAGTTCCCTTGGCCCATCGGGGGCTGAAAACATTCAGTACTTC. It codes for CASSSLGPSGAENIQYF.

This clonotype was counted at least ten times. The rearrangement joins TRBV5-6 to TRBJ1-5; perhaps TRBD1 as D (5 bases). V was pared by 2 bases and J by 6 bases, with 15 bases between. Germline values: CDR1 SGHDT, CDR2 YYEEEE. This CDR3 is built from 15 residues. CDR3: CASSFGGVGGQPQHF. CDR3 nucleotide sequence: TGTGCCAGCAGCTTCGGAGGGGTCGGGGGTCAGCCCCAGCATTTT.

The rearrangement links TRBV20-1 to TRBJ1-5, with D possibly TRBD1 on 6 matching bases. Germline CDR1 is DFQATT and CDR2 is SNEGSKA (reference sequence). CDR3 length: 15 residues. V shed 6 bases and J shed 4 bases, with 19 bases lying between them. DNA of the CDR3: TGCAGTGCAGCCGGGGGGCGCGGGCTAAATCAGCCCCAGCATTTT. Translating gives CSAAGGRGLNQPQHF.

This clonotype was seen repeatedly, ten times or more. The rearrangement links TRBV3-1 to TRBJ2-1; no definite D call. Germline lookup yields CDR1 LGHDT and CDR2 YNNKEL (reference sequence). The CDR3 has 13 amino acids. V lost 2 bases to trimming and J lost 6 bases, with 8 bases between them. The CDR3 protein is CASSQLIGNEQFF. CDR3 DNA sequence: TGTGCCAGCAGCCAACTTATAGGCAATGAGCAGTTCTTC.

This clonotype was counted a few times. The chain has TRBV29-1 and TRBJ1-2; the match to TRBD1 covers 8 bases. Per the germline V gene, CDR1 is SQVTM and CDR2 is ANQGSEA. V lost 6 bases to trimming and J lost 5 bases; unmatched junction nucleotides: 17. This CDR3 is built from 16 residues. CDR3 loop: CSVSGQGKIPGYGYTF. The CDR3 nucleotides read TGCAGCGTCTCCGGACAGGGAAAGATCCCGGGTTATGGCTACACCTTC.

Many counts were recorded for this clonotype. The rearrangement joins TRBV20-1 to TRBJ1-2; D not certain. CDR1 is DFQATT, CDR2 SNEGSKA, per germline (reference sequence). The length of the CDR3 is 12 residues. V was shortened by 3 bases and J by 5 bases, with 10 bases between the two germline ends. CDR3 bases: TGCAGTGCTAGTTCCCAGCTTTATGGCTACACCTTC. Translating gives CSASSQLYGYTF.

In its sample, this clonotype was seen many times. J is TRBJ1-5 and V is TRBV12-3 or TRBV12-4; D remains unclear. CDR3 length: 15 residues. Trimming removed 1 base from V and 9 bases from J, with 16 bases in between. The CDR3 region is CASSLGRASAGPQHF. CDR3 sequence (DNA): TGTGCCAGCAGTTTAGGGCGCGCCTCAGCGGGGCCCCAGCATTTT.

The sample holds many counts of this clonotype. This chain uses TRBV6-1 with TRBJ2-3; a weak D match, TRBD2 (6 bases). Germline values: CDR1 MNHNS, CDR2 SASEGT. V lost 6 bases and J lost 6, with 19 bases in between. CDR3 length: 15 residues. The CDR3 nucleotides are TGTGCCAGCAGACAAAGGGACGGGGGAAAGGATACGCAGTATTTT. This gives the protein CASRQRDGGKDTQYF.

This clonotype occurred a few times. The CDR3 sequence: CASSVRSSGANVLTF. CDR3 DNA: TGTGCCAGCAGCGTACGAAGCTCTGGGGCCAACGTCCTGACTTTC. The chain has TRBV9 and TRBJ2-6, with no clear D. Germline lookup yields CDR1 SGDLS and CDR2 YYNGEE. V lost 1 base and J 0 bases, leaving 5 bases between the germline ends. CDR3 length: 15 residues.

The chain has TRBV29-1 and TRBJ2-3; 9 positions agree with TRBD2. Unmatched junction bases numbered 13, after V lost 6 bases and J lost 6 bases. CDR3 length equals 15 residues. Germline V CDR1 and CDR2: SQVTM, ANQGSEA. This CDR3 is CSVHTIAGALDTQYF. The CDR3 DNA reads TGCAGCGTCCATACGATAGCGGGAGCGCTTGATACGCAGTATTTT.

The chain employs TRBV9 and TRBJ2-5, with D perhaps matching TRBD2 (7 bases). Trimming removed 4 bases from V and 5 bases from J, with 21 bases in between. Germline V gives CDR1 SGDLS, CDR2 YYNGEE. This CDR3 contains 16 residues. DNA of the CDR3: TGTGCCAGCAGCATCAGGGGTGGGGGGACTACCGAGACCCAGTACTTC. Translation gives CASSIRGGGTTETQYF.

In nucleotides, the CDR3 is TGCAGTGCTAGAATGTGGGGGGGCGCCGGGGAGCTGTTTTTT. Translated, it gives CSARMWGGAGELFF. The genes are TRBV20-1 and TRBJ2-2; D might be TRBD2 (7 bases). The germline V gene encodes CDR1 DFQATT and CDR2 SNEGSKA (reference sequence). CDR3 length: 14 amino acids. Trimming pared 2 bases from V and 6 bases from J, leaving 13 bases between.

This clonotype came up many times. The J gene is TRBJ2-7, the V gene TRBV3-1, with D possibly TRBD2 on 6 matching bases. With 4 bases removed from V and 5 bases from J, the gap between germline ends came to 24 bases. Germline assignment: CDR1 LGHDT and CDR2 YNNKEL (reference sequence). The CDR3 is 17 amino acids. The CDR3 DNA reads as TGTGCCAGCAGCCGAACGACCCTTCTACGCGGGAACCACGAGCAGTACTTC. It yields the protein CASSRTTLLRGNHEQYF.

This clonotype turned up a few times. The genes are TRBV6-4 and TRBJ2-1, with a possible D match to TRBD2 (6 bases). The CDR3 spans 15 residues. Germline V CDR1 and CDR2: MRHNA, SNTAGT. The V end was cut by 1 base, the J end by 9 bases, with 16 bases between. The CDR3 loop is CASSDWQEGDPEQFF. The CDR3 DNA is TGTGCCAGCAGTGACTGGCAGGAGGGAGATCCTGAGCAGTTCTTC.

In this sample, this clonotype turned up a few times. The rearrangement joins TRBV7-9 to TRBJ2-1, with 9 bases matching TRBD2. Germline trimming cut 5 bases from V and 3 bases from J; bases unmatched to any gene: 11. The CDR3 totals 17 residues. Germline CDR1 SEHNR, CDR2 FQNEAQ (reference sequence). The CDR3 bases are TGTGCCAGCAGCCCCCCCCCGCGACTAGCGGTCTACAATGAGCAGTTCTTC. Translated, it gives CASSPPPRLAVYNEQFF.

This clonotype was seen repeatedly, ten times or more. The CDR3 DNA sequence: TGTGCCAGCAGCCCAGGGGGTCTGAAAAATGAGCAGTTCTTC. Translated, it gives CASSPGGLKNEQFF. The chain combines TRBV7-3 with TRBJ2-1, with 7 bases fitting TRBD1. Losses at the gene ends were 5 bases for V and 7 bases for J; bases not matched to a gene: 8. The germline gives CDR1 SGHTA, CDR2 FQGTGA. The CDR3 sequence is 14 residues long.

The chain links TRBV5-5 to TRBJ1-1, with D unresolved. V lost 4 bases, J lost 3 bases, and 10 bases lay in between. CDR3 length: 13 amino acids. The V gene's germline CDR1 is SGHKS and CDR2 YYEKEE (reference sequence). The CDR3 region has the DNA TGTGCCAGCAGCGCAGGACGTTACACTGAAGCTTTCTTT. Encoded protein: CASSAGRYTEAFF.

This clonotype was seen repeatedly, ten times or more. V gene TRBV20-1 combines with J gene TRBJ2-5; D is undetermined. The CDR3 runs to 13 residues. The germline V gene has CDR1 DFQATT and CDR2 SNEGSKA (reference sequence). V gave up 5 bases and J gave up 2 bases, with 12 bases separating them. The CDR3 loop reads CSAQQWRQETQYF. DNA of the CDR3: TGCAGTGCTCAACAATGGCGGCAAGAGACCCAGTACTTC.

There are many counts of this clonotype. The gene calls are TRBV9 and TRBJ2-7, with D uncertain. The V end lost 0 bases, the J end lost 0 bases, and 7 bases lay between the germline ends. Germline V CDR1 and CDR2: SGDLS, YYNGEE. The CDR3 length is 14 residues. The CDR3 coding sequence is TGTGCCAGCAGCGTAGACTACCTCTCCTACGAGCAGTACTTC. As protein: CASSVDYLSYEQYF. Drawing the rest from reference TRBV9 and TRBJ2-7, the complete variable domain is DSGVTQTPKHLITATGQRVTLRCSPRSGDLSVYWYQQSLDQGLQFLIQYYNGEERAKGNILERFSAQQFPDLHSELNLSSLELGDSALYFCASSVDYLSYEQYFGPGTRLTVT.

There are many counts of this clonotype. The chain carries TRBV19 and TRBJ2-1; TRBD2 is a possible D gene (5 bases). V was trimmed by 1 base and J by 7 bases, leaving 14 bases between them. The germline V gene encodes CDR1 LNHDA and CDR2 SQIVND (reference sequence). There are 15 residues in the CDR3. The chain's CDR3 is CASSIGAGTSNEQFF. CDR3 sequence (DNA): TGTGCCAGTAGTATAGGGGCTGGTACTAGTAATGAGCAGTTCTTC.

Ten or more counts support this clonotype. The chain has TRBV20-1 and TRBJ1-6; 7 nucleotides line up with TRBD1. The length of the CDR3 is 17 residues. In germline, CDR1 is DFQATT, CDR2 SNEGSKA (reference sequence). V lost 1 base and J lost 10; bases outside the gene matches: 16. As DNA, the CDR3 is TGCAGTGCTAGAGCGAATCCTTTGACAGGGATAAGCTCACCCCTCCACTTT. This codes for CSARANPLTGISSPLHF.